These 19 T cell receptor beta chains originate from one sample sequenced in a study of regulatory T cells in long-lasting Graves disease. Both iRepertoire HTBI primers and Arm-PCR of CDR3 regions were used to build the TCR beta libraries. TCRdb used MiXCR to reprocess the multiplex PCR reads, holding one entry per CDR3 protein. Among about 420,000 distinct CDR3 sequences listed, about a quarter were seen once. Time point defined: persistent/refractory GD, antithyroid drugs over 5 years with positive TRAb. From PBMCs, RNA was extracted and then used to make the TCR library. The input for sequencing was peripheral blood mononuclear cells (PBMCs), taken when the disease was refractory, from a patient treated with antithyroid drugs. The receptor source for this set is a female donor with Graves disease.

The genes are TRBV12-3 or TRBV12-4 and TRBJ1-4, with D unresolved. V lost 2 bases to trimming and J lost 7 bases, with 11 bases between them. This CDR3 comprises 14 residues. CDR3 in amino acids: CASSLMLGSEKLFF. CDR3 in DNA: TGTGCCAGCAGTTTAATGCTGGGGTCTGAAAAACTGTTTTTT.

This clonotype was detected many times. The chain carries TRBV11-3 and TRBJ1-5, with 8 bases fitting TRBD1. The J segment lost 11 bases and the V segment lost 5 bases, leaving 14 bases of the junction unmatched. CDR3 size: 15 residues. Germline CDR1 reads SGHNT; CDR2 reads YENEEA. CDR3 sequence: CASSPRTGLREAQHF. The CDR3 DNA reads as TGTGCCAGCAGCCCCCGGACAGGGTTGCGCGAAGCCCAGCATTTT.

V is TRBV5-6 and J is TRBJ1-5; D perhaps matches TRBD1 (5 bases). The CDR3 runs to 14 residues. Trimming left V 4 bases short and J 6 bases short, with 14 bases between. Germline V gene data show CDR1 as SGHDT and CDR2 as YYEEEE. CDR3 nucleotides: TGTGCCAGCAGCGTGGATAGGGGCGGTCAGCCCCAGCATTTT. Amino acid sequence: CASSVDRGGQPQHF.

This clonotype was recorded at least ten times. The rearrangement joins TRBV2 to TRBJ2-2; D not certain. Trimming removed 1 base at V and 1 base at J, with 1 base between. The CDR3 totals 13 residues. Germline V lookup: CDR1 SNHLY, CDR2 FYNNEI. CDR3 protein: CASSEGNTGELFF. CDR3 coding DNA: TGTGCCAGCAGTGAAGGGAACACCGGGGAGCTGTTTTTT.

This sequence joins TRBV29-1 and TRBJ2-7; tentatively, D is TRBD2 (6 bases). Germline CDR1 and CDR2: SQVTM and ANQGSEA. The germline V and J ends were trimmed by 4 bases and 6 bases, with 13 bases remaining between them. The CDR3 has 12 amino acids. The CDR3 nucleotides are TGCAGCGTTGGTTTAGCGGAGGTCGAGCAGTACTTC. It specifies CSVGLAEVEQYF.

This clonotype was counted many times. The chain couples TRBV5-1 to TRBJ2-6; D remains ambiguous. This CDR3 has 16 residues. CDR1 and CDR2 (germline): SGHRS, YFSETQ. Deletions cut 1 base from V and 0 bases from J, with 8 bases between. CDR3 in amino acids: CASSLQARSGANVLTF. CDR3 DNA: TGCGCCAGCAGCTTGCAAGCCCGCTCTGGGGCCAACGTCCTGACTTTC.

Remarks on this clonotype: A read error may explain this, as a much larger clone is one base away. The V call is TRBV2, the J call TRBJ2-7; perhaps TRBD1 as D (5 bases). V was clipped by 6 bases and J by 7 bases, with 13 bases between them. Germline V gives CDR1 SNHLY, CDR2 FYNNEI. CDR3 length: 12 amino acids. CDR3 in amino acids: CASRAGSNEQYF. For the CDR3, the DNA is TGTGCCAGCAGGGCAGGGTCCAATGAGCAGTACTTC. The full variable domain, with the rest looked up from reference TRBV2 and TRBJ2-7, is EPEVTQTPSHQVTQMGQEVILRCVPISNHLYFYWYRQILGQKVEFLVSFYNNEISEKSEIFDDQFSVERPDGSNFTLKIRSTKLEDSAMYFCASRAGSNEQYFGPGTRLTVT.

Points on this clonotype: A single base separates this from a much larger clone, so it may be a read error. The DNA is omitted, as the CDR3 cannot be located on it reliably, and the CDR3 follows TCRdb's listing. The V gene is TRBV28, the J gene TRBJ2-2; no check of the table's D call, TRBD2, against the DNA was made. The CDR3 spans 16 residues, counting both ends. Germline CDR1 is MDHEN and CDR2 is SYDVKM. CDR3 in amino acids: CASSGGVGYGTGELIF.

This clonotype was counted ten times or more. V and J are TRBV25-1 and TRBJ1-2, with D uncertain. Germline V gene sequence: CDR1 MGHDK, CDR2 SYGVNS. V was cut by 4 bases and J by 4 bases, with 13 bases left in between. This CDR3 is 14 amino acids long. In DNA, the CDR3 is TGTGCCAGCAGTGGGAGCGTGACGGCCTATGGCTACACCTTC. This gives the protein CASSGSVTAYGYTF.

In its sample, this clonotype was seen many times. This chain uses TRBV9 with TRBJ1-1; unclear D gene. V lost 2 bases and J lost 0, with 5 bases in between. Germline V gene data show CDR1 as SGDLS and CDR2 as YYNGEE. CDR3 size: 13 residues. Here the CDR3 reads CASSVSVNTEAFF. CDR3 DNA sequence: TGTGCCAGCAGCGTCAGCGTGAACACTGAAGCTTTCTTT.

This clonotype was observed a few times. The chain recombines TRBV7-9 with TRBJ2-7, with 10 bases lining up with TRBD1. V was pared by 5 bases and J by 3 bases, with 7 bases of the junction left unmatched. The CDR3 contains 15 residues. Per germline, CDR1 SEHNR and CDR2 FQNEAQ (reference sequence). This CDR3 reads CASSTPGQGHYEQYF. CDR3 sequence (DNA): TGTGCCAGCAGCACCCCGGGACAGGGGCACTACGAGCAGTACTTC.

V gene TRBV14 combines with J gene TRBJ1-4; D is uncertain. CDR1 and CDR2 from the germline V gene are SGHDN and FVKESK. With 3 bases removed from V and 10 bases from J, the gap between germline ends came to 12 bases. The length of the CDR3 is 13 residues. DNA of the CDR3: TGTGCCAGCAGCCATACGATCGGAGGAAAACTGTTTTTT. The encoded protein is CASSHTIGGKLFF. The entire variable domain, with the rest obtained from reference TRBV14 and TRBJ1-4, is as follows: EAGVTQFPSHSVIEKGQTVTLRCDPISGHDNLYWYRRVMGKEIKFLLHFVKESKQDESGMPNNRFLAERTGGTYSTLKVQPAELEDSGVYFCASSHTIGGKLFFGSGTQLSVL.

This clonotype occurred a few times. The chain employs TRBV20-1 and TRBJ2-7; 8 nucleotides line up with TRBD2. Germline CDR1 and CDR2: DFQATT and SNEGSKA (reference sequence). V was clipped by 6 bases and J by 6 bases; unmatched bases: 13. This CDR3 is 14 amino acids long. CDR3: CSARQLAGVPEQYF. The CDR3, as DNA: TGCAGTGCCAGACAGCTAGCGGGCGTTCCCGAGCAGTACTTC.

There are a few counts of this clonotype. V and J are TRBV20-1 and TRBJ1-2; no clear D. This CDR3 is 13 amino acids long. The V end lost 5 bases, the J end lost 6 bases, and 16 bases lay between the germline ends. In germline, CDR1 is DFQATT, CDR2 SNEGSKA (reference sequence). CDR3 DNA: TGCAGTGCTCCACAGCTTTCCAGTCATGGCTACACCTTC. This codes for CSAPQLSSHGYTF.

This clonotype was recorded at least ten times. V usage is TRBV20-1 and J usage is TRBJ1-5; possibly TRBD1 for D (6 bases). The V gene lost 5 bases and the J gene lost 2 bases, with 16 bases spanning the gap. CDR3 length equals 15 residues. The germline V gene encodes CDR1 DFQATT and CDR2 SNEGSKA (reference sequence). The chain's CDR3 is CSAEVQGLGNQPQHF. In DNA, the CDR3 is TGCAGTGCTGAGGTGCAGGGGTTAGGCAATCAGCCCCAGCATTTT.

In its sample, this clonotype was seen once. The V call is TRBV27, the J call TRBJ2-1; tentative D call: TRBD2 (5 bases). The V gene lost 7 bases and the J gene lost 5 bases, with 15 bases spanning the gap. This CDR3 contains 14 residues. Germline V gives CDR1 MNHEY, CDR2 SMNVEV (reference sequence). The CDR3 region has the DNA TGTGCCAGCAATATAAACGGGATAAACAATGAGCAGTTCTTC. Protein: CASNINGINNEQFF.

The chain is built from TRBV12-3 or TRBV12-4 and TRBJ2-2, with D maybe TRBD2 (6 bases). This CDR3 spans 14 amino acids. V was clipped by 6 bases and J by 7 bases, with 15 bases between them. CDR3: CASRRGWGHGELFF. As DNA, the CDR3 is TGTGCCAGCAGGCGGGGTTGGGGTCACGGGGAGCTGTTTTTT.

This clonotype showed up just a few times. The CDR3 nucleotides read TGTGCCAGCAGTGAAGACCCGTCGGGGAATTCACCCCTCCACTTT. This sequence encodes CASSEDPSGNSPLHF. The chain recombines TRBV6-2 or TRBV6-3 with TRBJ1-6; D gene ambiguous. Trimming took off 5 bases at V and 7 bases at J, with 15 bases between the two ends. Germline-derived CDR1 and CDR2 are MNHEY and SVGEGT. CDR3 size: 15 residues.

The CDR3 region is CASKGLVNYEQFF. As DNA, the CDR3 is TGTGCCAGCAAGGGACTAGTTAACTACGAGCAGTTCTTC. V and J are TRBV6-1 and TRBJ2-1, with 8 bases fitting TRBD2. The CDR3 contains 13 residues. Germline assignment: CDR1 MNHNS and CDR2 SASEGT. The V segment lost 7 bases and the J segment 10 bases; nucleotides outside the gene matches: 9.